The rows below give T cell receptor delta chains drawn from one sample of a study of gamma-delta chains in newborns, infants, children. TCRdb reanalysed the reads via CATT. The sample carries more than 9,000 delta-chain clones, roughly 9.5% recorded once. Input material: blood. These TCRs come from a child who was a newborn, infant or young child, either healthy, febrile or measles-vaccinated (not recorded which). Both conserved end residues are part of each CDR3. The D gene is left open where the match is weak.

V,J,D,CDR3
TRDV1,TRDJ1,TRDD3,CALGELGPYSGGGYPLYTDKLIF
TRDV1,TRDJ1,NA,CALGEPFLARGEPYTDKLIF
TRDV2,TRDJ3,TRDD3,CACDTLGDHPSNSWDTRQMFF
TRDV2,TRDJ1,TRDD3,CACDTLRTGGPFTDKLIF
TRDV2,TRDJ1,TRDD2,CACDSPGLPPHRVYTDKLIF
TRDV1,TRDJ2,TRDD3,CALGETGPTGPIVLGDTWAIALTAQLFF
TRDV2,TRDJ1,NA,CACDPIPIRLGYTDKLIF
TRDV2,TRDJ1,TRDD3,CACDLLGEHTDKLIF
TRDV2,TRDJ3,TRDD3,CACDTVLGDTAWDTRQMFF
TRDV2,TRDJ3,TRDD3,CACDSTSGGFVGSSWDTRQMFF
TRDV3,TRDJ1,TRDD3,CAFRHPTKIWGTYTDKLIF
TRAV29/DV5,TRDJ2,NA,CAASARDTLTAQLFF
TRDV2,TRDJ3,TRDD3,CACDTASGGLHSWDTRQMFF